This TCR beta chain was sequenced for a study of shared clonotypes between healthy human individuals. Libraries were prepared by immunoSEQ multiplex PCR; TCRdb keeps only in-frame clonotypes and omits some of them. The sample has about 2.2 million clones, 93% seen once. This clone was seen a single time. CD8 cells regarded as naive lacked CD45RO, were positively chosen for CCR7, and omitted terminally differentiated effector memory CD45RA+ cells. V gave up 4 bases and J gave up 2 bases; unmatched junction bases: 4. CDR3 length equals 16 residues. Germline V gene lookup returns CDR1 MNHNS and CDR2 SASEGT.

The receptor was derived from a man younger than 35 in good health. Some clones in this sample may be carry-over from other donors' samples. The genes are TRBV6-1 and TRBJ2-2; 10 positions agree with TRBD2. Sequenced: naive CD8+ T cells from PBMCs. The CDR3, as DNA: TGTGCCAGCAGTGTTCGGACTAGCGGTAACACCGGGGAGCTGTTTTTT. This codes for CASSVRTSGNTGELFF.